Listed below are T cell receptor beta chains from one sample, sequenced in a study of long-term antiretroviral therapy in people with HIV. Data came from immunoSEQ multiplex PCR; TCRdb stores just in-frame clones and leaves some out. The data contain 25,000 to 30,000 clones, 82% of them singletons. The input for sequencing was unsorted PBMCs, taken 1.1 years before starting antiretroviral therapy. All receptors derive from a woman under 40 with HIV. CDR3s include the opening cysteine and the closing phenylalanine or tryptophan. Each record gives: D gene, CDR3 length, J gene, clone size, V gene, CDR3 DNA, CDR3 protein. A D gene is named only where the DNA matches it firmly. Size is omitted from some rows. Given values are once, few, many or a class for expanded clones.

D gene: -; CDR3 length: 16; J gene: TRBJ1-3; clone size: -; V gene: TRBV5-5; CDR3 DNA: TGTGCCAGCAGCTTGGAAGTCAGCCGCTCTGGAAACACCATATATTTT; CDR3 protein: CASSLEVSRSGNTIYF
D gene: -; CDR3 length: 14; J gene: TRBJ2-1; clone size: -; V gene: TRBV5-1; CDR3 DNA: TGCGCCAGCAGTTTCCGCCTCTCCTACAATGAGCAGTTCTTC; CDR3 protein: CASSFRLSYNEQFF
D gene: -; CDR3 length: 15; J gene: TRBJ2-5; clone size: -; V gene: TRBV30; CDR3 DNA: TGTGCCTGGAGTAGTCTGGATTGGGGGAGAGGCAACCAGTACTTC; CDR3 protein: CAWSSLDWGRGNQYF
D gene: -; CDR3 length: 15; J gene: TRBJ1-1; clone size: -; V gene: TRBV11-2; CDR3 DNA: TGTGCCAGCAGCATATCGCTCGCAGGGACCACTGAAGCTTTCTTT; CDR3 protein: CASSISLAGTTEAFF
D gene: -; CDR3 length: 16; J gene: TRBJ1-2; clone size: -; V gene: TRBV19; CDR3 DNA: TGTGCCAGTAGTATAGTAGAGGGCAGGGCAAACTATGGCTACACCTTC; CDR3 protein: CASSIVEGRANYGYTF
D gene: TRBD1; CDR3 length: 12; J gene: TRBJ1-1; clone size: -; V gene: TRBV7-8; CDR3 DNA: TGTGCCAGCAGCCAGGGGGTCCCTGAAGCTTTCTTT; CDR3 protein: CASSQGVPEAFF
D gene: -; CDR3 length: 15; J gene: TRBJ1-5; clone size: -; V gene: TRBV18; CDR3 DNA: TGTGCCAGCTCACCTCCGGCAGTCAGCAATCAGCCCCAGCATTTT; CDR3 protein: CASSPPAVSNQPQHF
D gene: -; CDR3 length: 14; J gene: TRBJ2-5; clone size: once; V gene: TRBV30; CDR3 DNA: TGTGCCTGGAGTGCAAACGATAGGCGGGTGACCCAGTACTTC; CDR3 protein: CAWSANDRRVTQYF
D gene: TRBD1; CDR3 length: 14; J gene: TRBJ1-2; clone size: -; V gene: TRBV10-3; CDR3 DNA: TGTGCCATCAGTGGGGACAGTTCTAACTATGGCTACACCTTC; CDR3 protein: CAISGDSSNYGYTF
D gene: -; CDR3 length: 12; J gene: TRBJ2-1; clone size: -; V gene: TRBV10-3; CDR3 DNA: TGTGCCATCAGTGATAGGGACAATGAGCAGTTCTTC; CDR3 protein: CAISDRDNEQFF
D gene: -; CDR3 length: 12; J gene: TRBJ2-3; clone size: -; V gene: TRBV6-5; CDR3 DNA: TGTGCCAGCAGCTCTACCACAGATACGCAGTATTTT; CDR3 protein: CASSSTTDTQYF